Reported below is one T cell receptor beta chain. Its cognate antigen is unknown. This entry comes from a study of T cell responses to AZD1222 COVID-19 vaccine. Study-wide results and limits: Spike-specific TCR breadth and depth rose after two AZD1222 doses. White British donors predominated, females outnumbered males, and clonal diversity was possibly underestimated. Baseline testing showed seropositivity in only a handful of AZD1222 recipients.

The table came from immunoSEQ multiplex PCR; TCRdb's copy has only in-frame clones and leaves some out. The table records about 140,000 clones, about nine tenths of them present only once. The receptor was derived from an adult in good health. The material sequenced was peripheral blood, taken on day 0 of AZD1222 vaccination.

The CDR3 region has the DNA TGTGCCAGCAGCCCCCGGACTAGCGGGGGGGCGAACACCGGGGAGCTGTTTTTT. Its translation is CASSPRTSGGANTGELFF. This rearrangement joins TRBV9 to TRBJ2-2, with 15 bases identical to TRBD2. Per germline, CDR1 SGDLS and CDR2 YYNGEE. This CDR3 has 18 residues. Unmatched junction bases numbered 4, after V lost 4 bases and J lost 0 bases.